This is a list of T cell receptor beta chains from one sample in a study of control samples from healthy donors and cancer patients. Sequenced by immunoSEQ multiplex PCR; TCRdb stores in-frame clones only, minus some. The repertoire holds about 190,000 clones, over 80% seen once, with over 1.5% in the top ten. Sequenced input: blood. These TCRs come from a man aged 25-40 years in good health. The CDR3 runs from the conserved cysteine through the conserved F or W. The order of the fields is V gene, D gene, J gene, clone size, CDR3 protein, CDR3 DNA. D genes are given only for firm matches. Some rows mark clone size as missing; the rest say once, few, many or name a class of expanded clone.

TRBV5-4	.	TRBJ1-5	.	CASSLVPGADQPQHF	TGTGCCAGCAGCTTGGTACCAGGGGCAGATCAGCCCCAGCATTTT
TRBV14	.	TRBJ1-2	.	CASSQGAGIIRGYTF	TGTGCCAGCAGCCAAGGGGCTGGGATTATACGGGGCTACACCTTC
TRBV13	.	TRBJ1-5	.	CASSSAGGGNQPQHF	TGTGCCAGCAGCTCCGCAGGTGGGGGCAATCAGCCCCAGCATTTT
TRBV6-5	TRBD2	TRBJ2-1	.	CASMGGSYNEQFF	TGTGCCAGCATGGGGGGGTCCTACAATGAGCAGTTCTTC
TRBV7-6	TRBD1	TRBJ1-1	.	CASSLTGAVSGTEAFF	TGTGCCAGCAGCTTAACAGGGGCAGTATCGGGGACTGAAGCTTTCTTT
TRBV29-1	.	TRBJ2-3	once	CSVADSSGDTQYF	TGCAGCGTTGCAGATTCTTCAGGAGATACGCAGTATTTT
TRBV19	.	TRBJ1-5	.	CASSIRELGDQPQHF	TGTGCCAGTAGTATCAGGGAATTAGGGGATCAGCCCCAGCATTTT
TRBV7-9	.	TRBJ2-5	.	CASSLDIRGETQYF	TGTGCCAGCAGCTTAGATATCAGGGGTGAGACCCAGTACTTC
TRBV2	TRBD1	TRBJ1-4	.	CASRRGANEKLFF	TGTGCCAGCCGCAGGGGGGCTAATGAAAAACTGTTTTTT
TRBV2	.	TRBJ1-1	.	CASSPRGARAEAFF	TGTGCCAGCAGTCCGAGGGGGGCGCGGGCTGAAGCTTTCTTT
TRBV15	.	TRBJ2-1	.	CATSSNNNEQFF	TGTGCCACCAGCAGTAATAACAATGAGCAGTTCTTC
TRBV7-3	TRBD1	TRBJ2-6	.	CASSLRTGSGANVLTF	TGTGCCAGCAGCTTAAGGACAGGGTCTGGGGCCAACGTCCTGACTTTC
TRBV5-1	TRBD1	TRBJ2-7	once	CASSLVTGTGSYEQYF	TGCGCCAGCAGCTTGGTTACTGGGACAGGGTCATACGAGCAGTACTTC
TRBV27	.	TRBJ2-7	.	CASSPLGAFYEQYF	TGTGCCAGCAGTCCTCTCGGTGCTTTTTACGAGCAGTACTTC
TRBV20-1	.	TRBJ2-7	few	CSARRDYEQYF	TGCAGTGCTAGAAGGGACTACGAGCAGTACTTC
TRBV4-1	.	TRBJ1-2	once	CASSQSGANNYGYTF	TGCGCCAGCAGCCAATCAGGGGCCAATAACTATGGCTACACCTTC
TRBV4-1	.	TRBJ2-7	.	CASSHLQGYEQYF	TGCGCCAGCAGCCACCTACAGGGCTACGAGCAGTACTTC
TRBV11-2	TRBD2	TRBJ2-7	.	CASSPSSGGAYEQYF	TGTGCCAGCAGCCCCTCTAGCGGGGGTGCCTACGAGCAGTACTTC
TRBV19	TRBD1	TRBJ2-6	.	CASSRTAGTGKNGANVLTF	TGTGCCAGTAGTCGAACGGCGGGGACAGGGAAGAACGGGGCCAACGTCCTGACTTTC
TRBV9	.	TRBJ1-6	.	CASSLTFSMNSPLHF	TGTGCCAGCAGCCTCACGTTTTCAATGAATTCACCCCTCCACTTT
TRBV19	.	TRBJ2-3	.	CASSKSRGRDADTQYF	TGTGCCAGTAGTAAAAGCCGGGGCCGAGACGCAGATACGCAGTATTTT
TRBV6-6	.	TRBJ1-5	.	CASSREVGQSNQPQHF	TGTGCCAGCAGTCGAGAAGTGGGGCAGAGCAATCAGCCCCAGCATTTT
TRBV4-1	TRBD1	TRBJ1-1	once	CASSTGDLDTEAFF	TGCGCCAGCAGCACAGGGGATTTGGACACTGAAGCTTTCTTT
TRBV7-9	.	TRBJ1-4	once	CASSLVGSNEKLFF	TGTGCCAGCAGCTTAGTGGGGTCTAATGAAAAACTGTTTTTT
TRBV3-1/TRBV3-2	.	TRBJ2-4	.	CASSQGAGGDIQYF	TGTGCCAGCAGCCAAGGGGCAGGAGGGGACATTCAGTACTTC
TRBV5-6	.	TRBJ2-1	.	CASSWRGDSVRNEQFF	TGTGCCAGCAGCTGGAGAGGGGACTCTGTGCGTAATGAGCAGTTCTTC
TRBV10-1	TRBD2	TRBJ2-2	.	CASSETSGNTGELFF	TGCGCCAGCAGTGAGACTAGCGGGAACACCGGGGAGCTGTTTTTT
TRBV18	.	TRBJ2-3	.	CASSLGPAMGTDTQYF	TGTGCCAGCTCATTGGGACCCGCCATGGGCACAGATACGCAGTATTTT